This T cell receptor beta chain was sequenced in a study of radiotherapy plus CTLA-4 blockade in lung cancer. Study-level background: Patients showed objective responses in under 20% of cases, and disease control was achieved by under 40%.

On this clone: The junction shows a germline mismatch at one end, possibly a read error.

Enrolled patients, whose metastatic non-small-cell lung cancer was chemo-refractory, received focal radiation plus CTLA-4 blockade with ipilimumab. Germline CDR1 reads LGHNA; CDR2 reads YNFKEQ. This CDR3 has 14 amino acids. Profiled with immunoSEQ multiplex PCR; TCRdb holds only in-frame clones, not every one. Among approximately 89,000 clones listed, around 81% were seen once. This TCR came from a human donor with non-small cell lung cancer who had a partial response to radiotherapy plus ipilimumab. Some clones in this sample may be carry-over from other donors' samples. The genes are TRBV4-2 and TRBJ2-1; D remains unclear. The sample consisted of peripheral blood, taken from a patient treated with radiotherapy plus ipilimumab. DNA of the CDR3: TGTGCCAGCAGCCAAGAAAGGAGCAACAATGAGCAGCTCTTC. Translation gives CASSQERSNNEQLF.